The 31 T cell receptor beta chains given below trace back to one sample, sequenced in a study of CD8+ T cells in alopecia areata. Following RNA extraction, reverse transcription yielded cDNA that acted as the sequencing template. Profiled with immunoSEQ multiplex PCR; TCRdb holds only in-frame clones, not every one. The table has 55,000 to 75,000 clones, roughly 44% seen once. Here the sequenced sample was CD8+ T cells sorted from blood, taken at week 0. These receptor sequences come from a human donor with alopecia areata.

The V call is TRBV6-1, the J call TRBJ1-1; D is undetermined. V shed 5 bases and J shed 1 base, with 8 bases lying between them. Germline V lookup: CDR1 MNHNS, CDR2 SASEGT. This CDR3 comprises 13 residues. The CDR3 DNA reads TGTGCCAGCAGTTTACAAGAGAACACTGAAGCTTTCTTT. This sequence encodes CASSLQENTEAFF.

This clone was observed a few times. This rearrangement joins TRBV6-5 to TRBJ2-1; 15 bases are a match to TRBD2. CDR3 length: 15 amino acids. V was pared by 8 bases and J by 7 bases, with 6 bases of the junction left unmatched. The germline gives CDR1 MNHEY, CDR2 SVGAGI. CDR3 nucleotide sequence: TGTGCCAGCCAACCCGGGACTAGCGGGAGGAATGAGCAGTTCTTC. Translated: CASQPGTSGRNEQFF.

This clone was seen a few times. This chain connects TRBV29-1 to TRBJ2-1; TRBD2 might be the D (5 bases). Looked up from germline, CDR1 is SQVTM and CDR2 is ANQGSEA. The CDR3 is 12 amino acids. Trimming stripped 8 bases from V and 13 bases from J, with 21 bases between. The CDR3 loop is CSPIGPMEVQFF. In nucleotides, the CDR3 is TGCAGCCCTATCGGCCCCATGGAGGTCCAGTTCTTC.

The chain has TRBV30 and TRBJ1-1, with TRBD1 matching over 7 bases. CDR3 size: 13 residues. After removal of 2 bases from V and 7 bases from J, the junction contained 7 bases not matched to a gene. Germline V CDR1 and CDR2: GTSNPN, SVGIG (reference sequence). CDR3 sequence reads: CAWSPTGLGEAFF. The CDR3, as DNA: TGTGCCTGGAGTCCGACAGGGTTGGGTGAAGCTTTCTTT.

This clone was seen many times. This rearrangement joins TRBV28 to TRBJ2-7; D may be TRBD2 (8 bases). Germline CDR1 MDHEN, CDR2 SYDVKM. The CDR3 sequence is 14 residues long. Trimming took off 5 bases at V and 4 bases at J, with 15 bases between the two ends. The CDR3, as DNA: TGTGCCAGCAGTCCCGCGGGGGGACAGTACGAGCAGTACTTC. Amino acids: CASSPAGGQYEQYF.

The genes are TRBV27 and TRBJ2-7; D is perhaps TRBD2 (6 bases). From germline, CDR1 is MNHEY and CDR2 SMNVEV (reference sequence). With 2 bases removed from V and 4 bases from J, the gap between germline ends came to 15 bases. The CDR3 contains 15 residues. As DNA, the CDR3 is TGTGCCAGCAGTTTAGGGACTCGCCTTAATTACGAGCAGTACTTC. It encodes CASSLGTRLNYEQYF.

V is TRBV29-1 and J is TRBJ2-4; TRBD1 might be the D (5 bases). There are 14 residues in the CDR3. Germline lookup yields CDR1 SQVTM and CDR2 ANQGSEA. Trimming removed 4 bases from V and 3 bases from J, with 13 bases in between. The CDR3 sequence: CSVVLGVGKNIQYF. The CDR3 DNA reads TGCAGCGTTGTGTTAGGGGTAGGCAAAAACATTCAGTACTTC.

The rearrangement links TRBV7-2 to TRBJ2-7; 7 positions agree with TRBD1. Per the germline V gene, CDR1 is SGHTA and CDR2 is FQGNSA. The CDR3 length is 16 residues. V trimming: 4 bases; J trimming: 4 bases; junction bases outside the gene matches: 13. CDR3 sequence reads: CASSSPLRDRTYEQYF. CDR3 sequence (DNA): TGTGCCAGCAGCTCGCCCCTCCGGGACAGAACTTACGAGCAGTACTTC.

Regarding this clone: A junction boundary mismatches the germline segment, possibly from a read error. The chain combines TRBV7-2 with TRBJ2-1, with 15 bases lining up with TRBD2. Germline assignment: CDR1 SGHTA and CDR2 FQGNSA. This CDR3 has 12 amino acids. The CDR3 nucleotides are TGCGGACTAGCGGGAGGGCCAGAAGAGCAGTTCTTC. It translates to CGLAGGPEEQFF.

The chain is built from TRBV10-2 and TRBJ1-1; the D is unclear. Germline V gene lookup returns CDR1 WSHSY and CDR2 SAAADI. There are 12 residues in the CDR3. Trimming shortened V by 6 bases and J by 10 bases, and 15 bases separated the two germline ends. DNA for the CDR3: TGCGCCAGCAGCCGCCTGGAGCGGGGAGCTTTCTTT. Translation: CASSRLERGAFF.

J is TRBJ1-1 and V is TRBV4-2, with unresolved D. Germline V lookup: CDR1 LGHNA, CDR2 YNFKEQ. V was shortened by 3 bases and J by 1 base, with 9 bases between the two germline ends. There are 14 residues in the CDR3. CDR3 DNA sequence: TGTGCCAGCAGCCAGGCGGCGGGGAACACTGAAGCTTTCTTT. Encoded protein: CASSQAAGNTEAFF.

This clone was found a few times. Sequence at one end of the junction differs from germline and may be a read error. V and J are TRBV2 and TRBJ2-7, with D tentatively TRBD2 (6 bases). This CDR3 is built from 11 residues. Germline V gene data show CDR1 as SNHLY and CDR2 as FYNNEI. CDR3: CASSEAGLTVF. The CDR3, as DNA: TGTGCCAGCAGTGAGGCGGGACTCACCGTCTTC.

The gene calls are TRBV27 and TRBJ2-5; D remains unclear. Germline CDR1 reads MNHEY; CDR2 reads SMNVEV (reference sequence). Trimming took off 8 bases at V and 3 bases at J, with 13 bases between the two ends. The CDR3 is 13 residues long. The CDR3 nucleotides read TGTGCCAGCGGATCACGAAACAAAGAGACCCAGTACTTC. Protein product: CASGSRNKETQYF.

There are many counts of this clone. The V call is TRBV28, the J call TRBJ1-4; TRBD1 aligns across 9 bases. This CDR3 has 17 amino acids. The germline V gene has CDR1 MDHEN and CDR2 SYDVKM. Trimming cost V 0 bases and J 5 bases; bases outside gene matches: 7. For the CDR3, the DNA is TGTGCCAGCAGTTTATGGACCGCCGGGACAGGGAATGAAAAACTGTTTTTT. It codes for CASSLWTAGTGNEKLFF. The whole variable domain, filled in from reference TRBV28 and TRBJ1-4, reads DVKVTQSSRYLVKRTGEKVFLECVQDMDHENMFWYRQDPGLGLRLIYFSYDVKMKEKGDIPEGYSVSREKKERFSLILESASTNQTSMYLCASSLWTAGTGNEKLFFGSGTQLSVL.

This clone occurred many times. The chain links TRBV18 to TRBJ2-7; 8 bases agree with TRBD1. Germline trimming cut 3 bases from V and 0 bases from J; bases unmatched to any gene: 4. Germline assignment: CDR1 KGHSH and CDR2 LQKENI. CDR3 length: 15 residues. Here the CDR3 DNA reads TGTGCCAGCTCACCCGGACAGGGTAACTCCTACGAGCAGTACTTC. Its protein product is CASSPGQGNSYEQYF.

This clone was seen a few times. The junction departs from germline at one end; a sequencing error may be responsible. The chain combines TRBV7-7 with TRBJ2-7; D possibly matches TRBD1 or TRBD2 (5 bases each). The CDR3 contains 15 residues. Germline loops: CDR1 SSHAT, CDR2 FNYEAQ (reference sequence). The CDR3 sequence is CASSPGDGPAYEQYF. CDR3 nucleotides: TGTGCTAGCAGCCCCGGGGACGGCCCTGCCTACGAGCAGTACTTC.

This clone was detected a few times. The J gene is TRBJ2-7, the V gene TRBV7-8, with 12 bases fitting TRBD2. With 5 bases clipped from V and 4 bases from J, the junction kept 6 bases outside the gene matches. The germline CDR1 and CDR2 sequences are SGHVS and FQNEAQ. The length of the CDR3 is 15 residues. Here the CDR3 DNA reads TGTGCCAGCAGCCCGCGGACTAGCGGGGTTTACGAGCAGTACTTC. Translation gives CASSPRTSGVYEQYF.

The genes are TRBV7-9 and TRBJ2-7; D remains ambiguous. Germline V gene data show CDR1 as SEHNR and CDR2 as FQNEAQ (reference sequence). This CDR3 has 13 residues. Trimming took 0 bases from V and 4 from J, leaving 7 bases between them. The CDR3 region has the DNA TGTGCCAGCAGCTTAGCACCCCATTACGAGCAGTACTTC. This codes for CASSLAPHYEQYF.

The gene calls are TRBV29-1 and TRBJ2-5; 10 nucleotides match TRBD2. The CDR3 is made up of 18 amino acids. Germline-derived CDR1 and CDR2 are SQVTM and ANQGSEA. V was clipped by 0 bases and J by 5 bases; unmatched bases: 15. CDR3 loop: CSVEDVQREGRGWETQYF. The CDR3 bases are TGCAGCGTTGAAGATGTCCAGCGGGAGGGCCGAGGGTGGGAGACCCAGTACTTC.

V and J are TRBV7-9 and TRBJ2-7; possibly TRBD1 for D (6 bases). This CDR3 is built from 12 residues. Germline V gene lookup returns CDR1 SEHNR and CDR2 FQNEAQ (reference sequence). V was clipped by 6 bases and J by 6 bases, with 12 bases between them. The CDR3 nucleotides read TGTGCCAGCAGTCCCGGACAGCTCGAGCAGTACTTC. Translating gives CASSPGQLEQYF.

This chain uses TRBV19 with TRBJ2-7, with 7 bases fitting TRBD1. The CDR3 is 14 residues long. V shed 5 bases, J shed 0 bases, and the junction held 4 bases outside the gene matches. CDR1 and CDR2 (germline): LNHDA, SQIVND (reference sequence). The CDR3 DNA follows: TGTGCCAGTAGTGTGTCAGGGGGCTCCTACGAGCAGTACTTC. Translated, it gives CASSVSGGSYEQYF.

This chain connects TRBV7-9 to TRBJ1-5; no firm D call. The CDR3 sequence is 13 residues long. Germline V lookup: CDR1 SEHNR, CDR2 FQNEAQ (reference sequence). The ends were cut back, 4 bases at V and 6 bases at J, with 10 bases in the middle. CDR3 loop: CASSSSTSQPQHF. The CDR3 nucleotides read TGTGCCAGCAGCTCGTCCACAAGTCAGCCCCAGCATTTT. Full variable domain (missing parts from reference TRBV7-9 and TRBJ1-5): DTGVSQNPRHKITKRGQNVTFRCDPISEHNRLYWYRQTLGQGPEFLTYFQNEAQLEKSRLLSDRFSAERPKGSFSTLEIQRTEQGDSAMYLCASSSSTSQPQHFGDGTRLSIL.

A few counts support this clone. The gene calls are TRBV29-1 and TRBJ2-7; 9 bases fit TRBD1. The CDR3 consists of 12 residues. Trimming at V came to 5 bases and at J to 7 bases, leaving 6 bases not matched to a gene. Germline assignment: CDR1 SQVTM and CDR2 ANQGSEA. The CDR3 nucleotides are TGCAGCGTTCGGGACAGGGCGCGTGAGCAGTACTTC. Its protein is CSVRDRAREQYF.

This clone has just a few counts. The chain is built from TRBV27 and TRBJ1-1, with D uncertain. CDR1 is MNHEY and CDR2 is SMNVEV in the germline V gene (reference sequence). The CDR3 extends over 13 amino acids. Trimming left V 3 bases short and J 6 bases short, with 11 bases between. This CDR3 is CASSFGGLAEAFF. The DNA of the CDR3 is TGTGCCAGCAGTTTTGGAGGGCTGGCTGAAGCTTTCTTT.

The chain is built from TRBV25-1 and TRBJ2-2, with 8 bases aligning to TRBD1. Germline-derived CDR1 and CDR2 are MGHDK and SYGVNS. Germline trimming cut 6 bases from V and 6 bases from J; bases unmatched to any gene: 9. This CDR3 has 15 amino acids. The CDR3 here is CASSLGQGLSGELFF. CDR3 bases: TGTGCCAGCAGCTTAGGACAGGGATTATCCGGGGAGCTGTTTTTT.

V gene TRBV6-5 combines with J gene TRBJ1-1, with D unclear. The CDR3 totals 14 residues. Germline assignment: CDR1 MNHEY and CDR2 SVGAGI. Trimming took off 5 bases at V and 2 bases at J, with 12 bases between the two ends. CDR3: CASSVDIPNTEAFF. CDR3 nucleotides: TGTGCCAGCAGTGTAGACATCCCTAACACTGAAGCTTTCTTT.

This chain links TRBV7-9 with TRBJ2-7; TRBD1 or TRBD2 may be the D gene (5 bases each). V was pared by 2 bases and J by 6 bases, with 17 bases between. This CDR3 has 15 residues. Germline V gives CDR1 SEHNR, CDR2 FQNEAQ (reference sequence). CDR3 DNA sequence: TGTGCCAGCAGCTTACCCCAGGGAGCCCTCTCCGAGCAGTACTTC. Its translation is CASSLPQGALSEQYF.

The CDR3 region has the DNA TGCAGTGCTAGGCTTCCCGACGAGCAGTACTTC. Encoded protein: CSARLPDEQYF. The V gene is TRBV20-1, the J gene TRBJ2-7; D call uncertain. There are 11 residues in the CDR3. V dropped 3 bases and J dropped 5 bases, with 8 bases sitting between them. Germline V gives CDR1 DFQATT, CDR2 SNEGSKA (reference sequence).

This chain joins TRBV29-1 and TRBJ1-2; perhaps TRBD1 as D (6 bases). Trimming removed 3 bases at V and 7 bases at J, with 12 bases between. Germline-derived CDR1 and CDR2 are SQVTM and ANQGSEA. The CDR3 covers 12 residues. The CDR3 is CSVDQGMGGYTF. The CDR3 DNA follows: TGCAGCGTTGACCAGGGGATGGGTGGCTACACCTTC.

The chain has TRBV29-1 and TRBJ2-1, with no clear D. V lost 6 bases to trimming and J lost 9 bases, with 6 bases between them. This CDR3 has 9 amino acids. The germline V gene encodes CDR1 SQVTM and CDR2 ANQGSEA. CDR3 DNA sequence: TGCAGCGTCGCTGGTGAGCAGTTCTTC. Its protein is CSVAGEQFF.

The chain has TRBV7-2 and TRBJ2-1, with TRBD2 matching over 14 bases. Germline V gene data show CDR1 as SGHTA and CDR2 as FQGNSA. V lost 5 bases to trimming and J lost 8 bases; unmatched junction nucleotides: 5. The CDR3 runs 15 residues. CDR3 bases: TGTGCCAGCAGCACGGGACTAGCGGGAGTATATGAGCAGTTCTTC. This sequence encodes CASSTGLAGVYEQFF.